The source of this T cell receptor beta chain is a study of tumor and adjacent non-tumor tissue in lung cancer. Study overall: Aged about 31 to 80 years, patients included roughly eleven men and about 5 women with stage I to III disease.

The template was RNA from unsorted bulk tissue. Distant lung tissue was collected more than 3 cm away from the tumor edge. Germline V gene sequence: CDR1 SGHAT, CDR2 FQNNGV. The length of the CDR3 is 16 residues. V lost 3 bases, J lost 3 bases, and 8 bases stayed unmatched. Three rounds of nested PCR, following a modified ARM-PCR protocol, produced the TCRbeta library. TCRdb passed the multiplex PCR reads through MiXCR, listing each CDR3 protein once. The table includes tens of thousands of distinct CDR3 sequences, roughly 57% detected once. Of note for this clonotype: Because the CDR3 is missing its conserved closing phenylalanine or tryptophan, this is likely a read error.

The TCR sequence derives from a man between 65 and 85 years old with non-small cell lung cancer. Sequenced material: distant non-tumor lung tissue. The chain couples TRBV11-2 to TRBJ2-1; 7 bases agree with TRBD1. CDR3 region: CASSFGKGQSYNEQFI. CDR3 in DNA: TGTGCCAGCAGCTTCGGTAAGGGACAGAGCTACAATGAGCAGTTCATC.